This is a list of T cell receptor beta chains from one sample in a study of Graves' ophthalmopathy and Graves' hyperthyroidism. TCRdb reprocessed the multiplex PCR reads with MiXCR, giving one entry per CDR3 protein. The table includes around 1,200,000 distinct CDR3 sequences, 35% to 40% detected once. The sample comprised peripheral blood or thyroid tissue (not recorded which). These receptors were collected from an adult man with Graves' hyperthyroidism. Both conserved end residues are part of each CDR3. D genes are given only for firm matches. Only part of the rows carry a size: once, few, many, or a class if the clone is expanded.

TRBJ1-2 TRBV7-9 16 . . CASSLDLLPVKETYTF TGTGCCAGCAGCTTAGATCTATTGCCAGTTAAGGAAACCTACACCTTC
TRBJ1-4 TRBV20-1 15 many TRBD1 CSAREGWGTAEKLFF TGCAGTGCTAGAGAGGGGTGGGGGACAGCTGAAAAACTGTTTTTT
TRBJ1-4 TRBV14 15 few . CASSQAVGANEKLFF TGTGCCAGCAGCCAAGCAGTCGGGGCTAATGAAAAACTGTTTTTT
TRBJ2-7 TRBV29-1 12 . . CSVAERSYEQYF TGCAGCGTGGCTGAGCGGTCCTACGAGCAGTACTTC
TRBJ2-7 TRBV2 13 many . CASTGRGSAEQYF TGTGCCAGCACGGGCAGGGGTTCCGCCGAGCAGTACTTC
TRBJ1-5 TRBV27 13 few TRBD1 CASSPGTEQPQHF TGTGCCAGCAGTCCAGGGACAGAACAGCCCCAGCATTTT
TRBJ2-7 TRBV7-2 14 many . CASSFREGGYEQYF TGTGCCAGCAGCTTCCGGGAAGGCGGCTACGAGCAGTACTTC
TRBJ2-2 TRBV11-2 19 . TRBD2 CASSPAGFGTSGVTGELFF TGTGCCAGCAGCCCAGCGGGGTTCGGGACTAGCGGGGTCACCGGGGAGCTGTTTTTT
TRBJ2-7 TRBV13 12 many . CASSISVYEQYF TGTGCCAGCAGCATTAGCGTGTACGAGCAGTACTTC
TRBJ2-7 TRBV5-6 17 many TRBD1 CASSFATAGGMKDEQYF TGTGCCAGCAGCTTTGCGACGGCAGGGGGTATGAAGGACGAGCAGTACTTC
TRBJ1-2 TRBV7-9 15 . . CASSSLGGPSYGYTF TGTGCCAGCAGCTCGCTCGGAGGACCGTCCTATGGCTACACCTTC
TRBJ1-1 TRBV6-5 14 many . CASSYSGAGTEAFF TGTGCCAGCAGTTACTCCGGGGCCGGCACTGAAGCTTTCTTT
TRBJ2-5 TRBV9 15 . TRBD1 CASSVTGQERETQYF TGTGCCAGCAGTGTAACCGGACAGGAACGGGAGACCCAGTACTTC
TRBJ1-3 TRBV9 14 few . CASSVSESGNTIYF TGTGCCAGCAGCGTGTCGGAGTCTGGAAACACCATATATTTT
TRBJ2-1 TRBV25-1 12 few . CASSDPPAEQFF TGTGCCAGCAGTGACCCGCCTGCCGAGCAGTTCTTC
TRBJ2-5 TRBV29-1 14 few TRBD2 CSVERGLGRETQYF TGCAGCGTTGAGCGCGGACTAGGGAGAGAGACCCAGTACTTC
TRBJ2-5 TRBV12-3/TRBV12-4 14 many TRBD2 CASSLATGGETQYF TGTGCCAGCAGTTTAGCGACGGGGGGGGAGACCCAGTACTTC
TRBJ1-2 TRBV25-1 14 . . CASVDGPTGDGYTF TGTGCCAGCGTTGATGGCCCGACAGGAGATGGCTACACCTTC
TRBJ1-4 TRBV4-2 13 few . CASSQAPDPKLFF TGTGCCAGCAGCCAAGCCCCTGACCCAAAACTGTTTTTT
TRBJ2-2 TRBV29-1 14 . . CSAQGQGGTGELFF TGCAGCGCGCAAGGGCAGGGTGGGACCGGGGAGCTGTTTTTT
TRBJ2-7 TRBV7-8 13 many TRBD1 CASSQTGSYEQYF TGTGCCAGCAGCCAGACAGGGAGTTACGAGCAGTACTTC
TRBJ2-7 TRBV20-1 15 many TRBD2 CSASWWASGIHEQYF TGCAGTGCTAGTTGGTGGGCTAGCGGGATTCACGAGCAGTACTTC
TRBJ1-1 TRBV20-1 14 . TRBD1 CSARDPQGALEAFF TGCAGTGCTAGAGATCCGCAGGGGGCTCTCGAAGCTTTCTTT
TRBJ1-6 TRBV7-2 18 few . CASTQSLGGDPYNSPLHF TGTGCCAGCACTCAATCCTTGGGGGGGGACCCCTATAATTCACCCCTCCACTTT
TRBJ1-6 TRBV14 16 many . CASSQGIGGWNSPLHF TGTGCCAGCAGCCAGGGGATAGGGGGATGGAATTCACCCCTCCACTTT
TRBJ2-7 TRBV29-1 11 . . CSLSGSYEQYF TGCAGCTTATCAGGGTCCTACGAGCAGTACTTC
TRBJ1-5 TRBV29-1 9 . . CSGGQPQHF TGCAGCGGGGGACAGCCCCAGCATTTT
TRBJ2-5 TRBV12-3/TRBV12-4 16 . . CASSFATPITQETQYF TGTGCCAGCAGCTTCGCGACACCAATAACCCAAGAGACCCAGTACTTC
TRBJ1-5 TRBV7-2 16 once . CASSLWEGDSNQPRHF TGTGCCAGCAGCTTATGGGAAGGGGATAGCAATCAGCCCCGGCATTTT
TRBJ2-5 TRBV4-1 22 few TRBD2 CASSQDLGPKGRTSGRPETQYF TGCGCCAGCAGCCAAGATCTGGGGCCAAAGGGCCGAACTAGCGGGAGGCCAGAGACCCAGTACTTC
TRBJ1-1 TRBV5-1 12 many . CASSLEGSEAFF TGCGCCAGCAGCTTGGAAGGATCTGAAGCTTTCTTT
TRBJ1-5 TRBV20-1 14 . TRBD1 CSAREGQVYQPQHF TGCAGTGCTAGAGAGGGACAGGTTTATCAGCCCCAGCATTTT
TRBJ2-7 TRBV7-2 17 . TRBD1 CASSLANRGSLSDGQYF TGTGCCAGCAGCTTGGCCAACAGGGGATCATTGTCGGACGGGCAGTACTTC
TRBJ2-5 TRBV7-9 12 . . CASSGTTRAQYF TGTGCCAGCAGTGGGACGACAAGGGCCCAGTACTTC
TRBJ2-7 TRBV20-1 13 . . CSVGEGSRNEQYF TGCAGTGTCGGAGAGGGGTCCCGGAACGAGCAGTACTTC
TRBJ2-6 TRBV10-3 16 . . CASSWGQHSGANVLTF TGTGCCAGCAGTTGGGGACAACACTCTGGGGCCAACGTCCTGACTTTC
TRBJ1-1 TRBV15 16 . . CATSIGLDSTYTEAFF TGTGCCACCAGCATCGGTCTTGACAGTACCTACACTGAAGCTTTCTTT
TRBJ2-5 TRBV15 14 few . CATSRDWGQGTQYF TGTGCCACCAGCAGAGATTGGGGTCAGGGGACCCAGTACTTC
TRBJ2-7 TRBV20-1 16 many TRBD2 CSARDPQREGLEEQYF TGCAGTGCTAGAGATCCCCAACGGGAGGGCCTAGAAGAGCAGTACTTC
TRBJ2-2 TRBV7-8 15 many TRBD1 CASSLNSGGTGELFF TGTGCCAGCAGCTTAAATTCAGGGGGAACCGGGGAGCTGTTTTTT
TRBJ1-2 TRBV29-1 12 . . CSSLAGPYGYTF TGCAGCAGTTTGGCGGGGCCTTATGGCTACACCTTC
TRBJ1-3 TRBV7-2 16 many TRBD1 CASSFGQGYAGNTIYF TGTGCCAGCAGCTTTGGACAGGGGTATGCTGGAAACACCATATATTTT
TRBJ1-2 TRBV6-1 11 many . CASTSFYGYTF TGTGCCAGCACTAGTTTCTATGGCTACACCTTC
TRBJ2-6 TRBV10-3 19 . . CASSFGQRARSSGANVLTF TGTGCCAGCAGTTTTGGGCAGCGGGCTAGATCCTCTGGGGCCAACGTCCTGACTTTC
TRBJ2-7 TRBV28 12 . . CASSHNPYEQYF TGTGCCAGCAGTCATAATCCCTACGAGCAGTACTTC
TRBJ2-6 TRBV10-3 16 few . CAISESKGWQANVLTF TGTGCCATCAGTGAGTCGAAGGGTTGGCAGGCCAACGTCCTGACTTTC
TRBJ1-2 TRBV6-5 13 . . CASSYSPSYGYTF TGTGCCAGCAGTTACTCCCCGTCCTATGGCTACACCTTC
TRBJ2-2 TRBV28 13 few . CAGKGRNTGELFF TGTGCCGGCAAGGGGAGAAACACCGGGGAGCTGTTTTTT
TRBJ2-5 TRBV7-2 15 . . CASSPGTIVQETQYF TGTGCCAGCAGCCCCGGGACAATCGTCCAAGAGACCCAGTACTTC
TRBJ2-5 TRBV10-3 14 . TRBD2 CAITSGGDQETQYF TGTGCCATCACTAGCGGGGGGGACCAAGAGACCCAGTACTTC
TRBJ2-2 TRBV7-9 17 few TRBD2 CASSLGLAGGGTGELFF TGTGCCAGCAGCCTAGGACTAGCGGGAGGTGGTACCGGGGAGCTGTTTTTT
TRBJ2-7 TRBV7-9 15 . TRBD2 CASSTSSGVGYEQYF TGTGCCAGCAGCACCTCTAGCGGGGTCGGCTACGAGCAGTACTTC
TRBJ1-1 TRBV5-6 14 many . CASSLATVGRGTFF .